This T cell receptor (beta chain) was sequenced for a study of graft-versus-host responses after intestinal transplantation (dated by TCRdb to 2020 to 2022). With regard to the full study: Multivisceral, liver-intestinal, or isolated intestinal transplants were received by the recipients. All recipients received anti-thymocyte globulin induction followed by maintenance tacrolimus and steroids for approximately 3 years. After intestinal transplantation, graft-versus-host and host-versus-graft alloreactive T cell clones were followed in the graft, circulation and bone marrow using bulk TCR-beta CDR3 sequencing. Alloreactive clones were identified by sequencing pre-transplant mixed lymphocyte reaction products and comparing these products with unstimulated pre-transplant donor and recipient T cells. Of the 20 to 30 intestinal transplant recipients enrolled in the cohort, one of whom was a retransplant, 3 patients without pretransplant specimens were excluded. A peak of at least 4% donor T cells among recipient peripheral blood mononuclear cells was the definition used for donor T cell macrochimerism. Instead of going to the commercial service, samples from a few later patients were sequenced in-house on an Illumina MiSeq and processed with MiXCR. The paper's findings and limits, for the study overall: The relatively low number and heterogeneity of intestinal transplant patients limited the conclusions. Early after transplant, peak levels of circulating GvH clones were found to be associated with declines in HvG clones. GvH clones turned up in recipient bone marrow, with some appearing earlier in ileal mucosa or blood, a pattern consistent with an intestinal mucosal origin. In patients with donor T cell macrochimerism, the allografts had high GvH to HvG T cell clonal ratios.

The library came from the immunoSEQ multiplex PCR assay. For most patients, high-throughput TCR-beta CDR3 sequencing of genomic DNA was performed by Adaptive Biotechnologies. The paper's data handling went like this. TCR sequencing data for roughly 17 patients were retrieved from Adaptive's ImmunoSEQ software; three other patients were processed with MiXCR and VDJtools. CDR3 nucleotide sequences shared between donor and recipient were removed because the origin of such sequences could not be assigned. Alloreactive clones required at least 2-fold expansion over unstimulated cells and minimum CFSE-low frequency of 0.002% (template counts) or 0.001% (read counts). Clones were considered mappable if detected in sequenced pre-transplant spleen, lymph node, or MLR CFSE-low populations of the donor or recipient. Cumulative frequency of alloreactive clones was calculated as a percentage of all sequences weighted by copy number. TCRdb took this table from immuneACCESS and kept in-frame rearrangements with V and J called. Such tables lack part of the clones; where checked against another copy, unresolved V genes explain under half of the gap, and the rest is unexplained. V and J calls and clone size are given by that table; D and trimming were obtained from the DNA. The sample table records roughly 38,000 clones; more than 90% of these occur just once. Of the sample, roughly 0.71% is held by the ten largest clones.

Points on this clone: Its binding antigen is unknown. No base-level quality is on record; no much larger clone is a single base apart.

Trimming accounts for 8 bases at V and 2 bases at J, while the number of junction bases matched to no gene is 13. According to the germline V gene (reference sequence), CDR1 reads SEHNR and CDR2 reads FQNEAQ. Reading from cysteine to phenylalanine, the CDR3 counts 17 amino acids. The sequence is cut down to CDR3 DNA, 51 bases in frame from base 1. Blood samples were collected up to 4 times in the first month after transplant and then at least monthly when available. Here the chain combines TRBV7-9 and TRBJ2-3; 10 middle bases align to TRBD2. The sequencing here drew on PBMCs, taken 16 days after intestinal transplant. The clonotype originates from a human patient who received an intestinal transplant, so some T cells may come from the graft donor. The sequenced DNA is TGTGCCAGCGCCTATAGCGGGAGGTCCCGTAACACAGATACGCAGTATTTT. It encodes CASAYSGRSRNTDTQYF. Extended through the reference TRBV7-9 and TRBJ2-3 proteins, this CDR3 yields the full variable domain: DTGVSQNPRHKITKRGQNVTFRCDPISEHNRLYWYRQTLGQGPEFLTYFQNEAQLEKSRLLSDRFSAERPKGSFSTLEIQRTEQGDSAMYLCASAYSGRSRNTDTQYFGPGTRLTVL.